The 7 T cell receptor beta chains below were found in one sample sequenced in a study of early T cells in non-severe SARS-CoV-2 infection (dated by TCRdb to about 2021). The method was 5' RACE. TCRdb records NextSeq 500 as the sequencer. TCRdb handled the public reads itself, with Q25 trimming in fastp and clone calling in MiXCR, and kept productive beta chains. Under each unique CDR3 protein, matching rows form one entry showing the most common genes and DNA. The sample table contains about 50,000 distinct CDR3 sequences; only one count was recorded for about 9.3% of them. The ten most abundant clones make up 15% of the sample. The sequenced sample was whole blood. These receptors were collected from an adult who was a healthcare worker with PCR-confirmed SARS-CoV-2 infection or an uninfected control (not recorded which).

This clonotype was recorded at least ten times. V usage is TRBV25-1 and J usage is TRBJ2-3, with unresolved D. V shed 1 base and J shed 14 bases, with 13 bases lying between them. CDR3 length: 12 residues. Germline V gives CDR1 MGHDK, CDR2 SYGVNS. The CDR3 loop is CASSESHARPYF. As DNA, the CDR3 is TGTGCCAGCAGTGAATCCCACGCCCGCCCGTATTTT.

This clonotype was recorded many times. This chain connects TRBV5-1 to TRBJ1-2, with a weak D call TRBD1 (5 bases). The CDR3 extends over 14 amino acids. Trimming took 4 bases from V and 8 from J, leaving 18 bases between them. Germline V gives CDR1 SGHRS, CDR2 YFSETQ. The CDR3 spells CASSATGFNWGYTF. The CDR3 coding sequence is TGCGCCAGCAGCGCCACAGGCTTTAACTGGGGCTACACCTTC.

This clonotype has only a few counts. V and J are TRBV4-2 and TRBJ2-1, with D tentatively TRBD2 (5 bases). This CDR3 is 13 amino acids long. Trimming left V 1 base short and J 8 bases short, with 9 bases between. The V gene's germline CDR1 is LGHNA and CDR2 YNFKEQ. CDR3 nucleotide sequence: TGTGCCAGCAGCCAAGTACTAGTTTATGAGCAGTTCTTC. It yields the protein CASSQVLVYEQFF.

Turning to this clonotype: At one end the junction does not follow the germline gene, possibly because of a read error. The V call is TRBV29-1, the J call TRBJ2-3; D is possibly TRBD2 (6 bases). Germline CDR1 SQVTM, CDR2 ANQGSEA. The CDR3 consists of 11 residues. The CDR3 loop is CAAGKTDTQYF. CDR3 sequence (DNA): TGTGCTGCGGGAAAAACAGATACGCAGTATTTT.

This clonotype showed up many times. The V gene is TRBV7-9, the J gene TRBJ2-3, with D possibly being TRBD2 (5 bases). This CDR3 spans 12 amino acids. The V gene's germline CDR1 is SEHNR and CDR2 FQNEAQ (reference sequence). Between the trimmed V and J ends, which lost 5 bases and 6 bases, there was a span of 9 bases. In DNA, the CDR3 is TGTGCCAGCAGCCGCCTAGCTGATACGCAGTATTTT. It yields the protein CASSRLADTQYF.

This clonotype came up once. The chain has TRBV5-4 and TRBJ2-3; no firm D call. The CDR3 is made up of 13 amino acids. Trimming removed 0 bases at V and 8 bases at J, with 10 bases between. The germline gives CDR1 SGHNT, CDR2 YYREEE (reference sequence). CDR3 residues: CASSLGQVPTQYF. CDR3 DNA sequence: TGTGCCAGCAGCTTGGGCCAGGTTCCTACGCAGTATTTT.

There are many counts of this clonotype. The chain has TRBV28 and TRBJ2-1, with 9 bases lining up with TRBD1. This CDR3 has 15 residues. The V gene's germline CDR1 is MDHEN and CDR2 SYDVKM. After removal of 4 bases from V and 2 bases from J, the junction contained 3 bases not matched to a gene. The CDR3 loop reads CASSYGTGPYNEQFF. The CDR3 DNA reads as TGTGCCAGCAGTTATGGGACAGGGCCCTACAATGAGCAGTTCTTC.